Presented here are 13 T cell receptor beta chains from one specimen sequenced in a study of T cells after yellow fever vaccination. TCRdb ran MiXCR on the 5' RACE reads and lists one entry per CDR3 protein. The sample holds some 320,000 distinct CDR3 sequences, around 8.6% seen once. This specimen was CD4+ T cells sorted from PBMCs, taken 5 days after the yellow fever booster vaccination. All receptors derive from a man between 18 and 35 years old who received the YFV17D yellow fever vaccine.

Only a few counts were recorded for this clonotype. This rearrangement joins TRBV4-1 to TRBJ2-4, with unresolved D. Per the germline V gene, CDR1 is MGHRA and CDR2 is YSYEKL. The CDR3 spans 16 residues. Trimming stripped 5 bases from V and 4 bases from J, with 18 bases between. The DNA for the CDR3 is TGCGCCAGCAGCGCGCCTCTATTACGATCAAAAAACATTCAGTACTTC. This sequence encodes CASSAPLLRSKNIQYF.

This clonotype turned up a few times. The V call is TRBV18, the J call TRBJ2-7; possible D gene TRBD1, 6 bases. In germline, CDR1 is KGHSH, CDR2 LQKENI. Trimming took 4 bases from V and 6 from J, leaving 13 bases between them. This CDR3 region has 13 residues. The CDR3 loop reads CASSQSGTREQYV. DNA for the CDR3: TGTGCCAGCTCACAGTCCGGGACACGCGAGCAGTACGTC.

In this sample, this clonotype turned up a few times. The J gene is TRBJ1-1, the V gene TRBV20-1; 7 bases match TRBD1. Germline lookup yields CDR1 DFQATT and CDR2 SNEGSKA (reference sequence). The CDR3 runs 14 residues. V trimming: 6 bases; J trimming: 0 bases; junction bases outside the gene matches: 7. CDR3 nucleotide sequence: TGCAGTGCCAGAACAGGGGCAATGAACACTGAAGCTTTCTTT. Translating it yields CSARTGAMNTEAFF.

This chain connects TRBV7-9 to TRBJ1-1; D unclear. Germline CDR1 is SEHNR and CDR2 is FQNEAQ (reference sequence). The CDR3 extends over 13 amino acids. V lost 6 bases and J lost 6, with 14 bases in between. The CDR3 is CASSYIGISEAFF. In DNA form, the CDR3 reads TGTGCCAGCAGTTATATTGGGATATCTGAAGCTTTCTTT.

J is TRBJ2-5 and V is TRBV28; TRBD1 aligns across 7 bases. The CDR3 is 13 amino acids. With V trimmed by 8 bases and J by 3 bases, 6 bases remained unmatched. Germline V gene sequence: CDR1 MDHEN, CDR2 SYDVKM. The CDR3 DNA sequence: TGTGCCAGCGGATCCGGGACAGAAGAGACCCAGTACTTC. This sequence encodes CASGSGTEETQYF.

This clonotype has only a few counts. J is TRBJ1-4 and V is TRBV12-3 or TRBV12-4, with D perhaps matching TRBD1 (5 bases). The V and J ends lost 6 bases and 7 bases respectively, with 12 bases between them. The CDR3 sequence is 13 residues long. The CDR3 sequence is CASSGTRLEKLFF. In DNA form, the CDR3 reads TGTGCCAGCAGCGGGACTCGGCTTGAAAAACTGTTTTTT.

The table lists this clonotype with a few counts. J is TRBJ1-1 and V is TRBV7-2; D ambiguous. Per germline, CDR1 SGHTA and CDR2 FQGNSA. This CDR3 has 14 amino acids. Trimming took off 3 bases at V and 0 bases at J, with 8 bases between the two ends. DNA of the CDR3: TGTGCCAGCAGCTTTGTTTTTATGAACACTGAAGCTTTCTTT. Translated, it gives CASSFVFMNTEAFF.

There are a few counts of this clonotype. V and J are TRBV7-2 and TRBJ2-3, with D perhaps being TRBD1 or TRBD2 (6 bases each). Between the trimmed V and J ends, which lost 6 bases and 5 bases, there was a span of 18 bases. This CDR3 has 15 amino acids. Germline V gene data show CDR1 as SGHTA and CDR2 as FQGNSA. DNA of the CDR3: TGTGCCAGCAGGTTACTCTGGGGGGCCCAAGATACGCAGTATTTT. Protein sequence: CASRLLWGAQDTQYF.

This clonotype was seen more than once but under ten times. The chain links TRBV6-1 to TRBJ2-1; possibly TRBD1 for D (5 bases). The CDR3 sequence is 12 residues long. Germline V CDR1 and CDR2: MNHNS, SASEGT. The V gene lost 5 bases and the J gene lost 8 bases, with 10 bases spanning the gap. In DNA form, the CDR3 reads TGTGCCAGCAGTCAGGGTGGGGATGAGCAGTTCTTC. Translation: CASSQGGDEQFF.

V gene TRBV6-5 combines with J gene TRBJ1-2, with 12 bases fitting TRBD1. This CDR3 contains 15 residues. Unmatched junction bases numbered 10, after V lost 6 bases and J lost 8 bases. Per the germline V gene, CDR1 is MNHEY and CDR2 is SVGAGI. The CDR3 protein is CASRAPGQGASGYTF. In DNA, the CDR3 is TGTGCCAGCAGAGCCCCGGGACAGGGGGCGTCCGGCTACACCTTC.

V gene TRBV6-6 combines with J gene TRBJ2-6; D unclear. With 4 bases removed from V and 0 bases from J, the gap between germline ends came to 4 bases. The CDR3 is 14 amino acids. Germline assignment: CDR1 MNHNY and CDR2 SVGAGI (reference sequence). CDR3: CASSSDSGANVLTF. CDR3 bases: TGTGCCAGCAGTTCCGACTCTGGGGCCAACGTCCTGACTTTC.

This clonotype has a count of ten or more. The CDR3 sequence: CASSSSGTGRQTF. The CDR3 coding sequence is TGTGCCAGCAGCTCCTCCGGGACAGGGCGCCAAACCTTC. The chain is built from TRBV7-9 and TRBJ1-2, with 9 bases fitting TRBD1. V was pared by 4 bases and J by 14 bases, with 11 bases of the junction left unmatched. Germline V gives CDR1 SEHNR, CDR2 FQNEAQ (reference sequence). The CDR3 contains 13 residues.

This clonotype was detected only a few times. The rearrangement links TRBV19 to TRBJ2-4; the match to TRBD2 covers 7 bases. The CDR3 runs 16 residues. The germline V gene encodes CDR1 LNHDA and CDR2 SQIVND (reference sequence). Trimming at V came to 6 bases and at J to 2 bases, leaving 10 bases not matched to a gene. CDR3 coding DNA: TGTGCCAGTAGAAATCCGCTAGCGGATACCAAAAACATTCAGTACTTC. The encoded protein is CASRNPLADTKNIQYF. Variable domain in full (rest from reference TRBV19 and TRBJ2-4): DGGITQSPKYLFRKEGQNVTLSCEQNLNHDAMYWYRQDPGQGLRLIYYSQIVNDFQKGDIAEGYSVSREKKESFPLTVTSAQKNPTAFYLCASRNPLADTKNIQYFGAGTRLSVL.